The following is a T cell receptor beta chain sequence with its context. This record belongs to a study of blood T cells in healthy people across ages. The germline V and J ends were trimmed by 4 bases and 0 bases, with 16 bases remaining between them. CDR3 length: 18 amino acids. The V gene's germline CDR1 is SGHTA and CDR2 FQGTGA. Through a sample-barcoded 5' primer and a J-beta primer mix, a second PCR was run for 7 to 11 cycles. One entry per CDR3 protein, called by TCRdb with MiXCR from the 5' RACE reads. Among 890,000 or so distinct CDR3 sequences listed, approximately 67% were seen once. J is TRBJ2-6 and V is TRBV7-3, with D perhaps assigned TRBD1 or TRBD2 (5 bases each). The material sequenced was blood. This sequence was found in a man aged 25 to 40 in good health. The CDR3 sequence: CASSSPRDGGSGANVLTF. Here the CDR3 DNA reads TGTGCCAGCAGCTCACCCCGGGACGGAGGCTCTGGGGCCAACGTCCTGACTTTC.